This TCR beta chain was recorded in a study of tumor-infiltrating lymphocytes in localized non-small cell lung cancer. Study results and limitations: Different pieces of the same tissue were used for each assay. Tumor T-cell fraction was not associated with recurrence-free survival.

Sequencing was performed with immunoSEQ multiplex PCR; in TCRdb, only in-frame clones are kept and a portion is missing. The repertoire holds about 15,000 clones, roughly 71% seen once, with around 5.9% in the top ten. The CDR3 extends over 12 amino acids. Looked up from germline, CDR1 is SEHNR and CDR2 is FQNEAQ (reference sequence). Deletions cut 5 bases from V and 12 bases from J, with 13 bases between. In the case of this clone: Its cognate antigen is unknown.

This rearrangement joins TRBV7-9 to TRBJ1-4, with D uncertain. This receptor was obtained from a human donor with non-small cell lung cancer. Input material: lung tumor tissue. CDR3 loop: CASSPTGGELFF. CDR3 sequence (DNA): TGTGCCAGCAGCCCGACTGGTGGGGAACTGTTTTTT.